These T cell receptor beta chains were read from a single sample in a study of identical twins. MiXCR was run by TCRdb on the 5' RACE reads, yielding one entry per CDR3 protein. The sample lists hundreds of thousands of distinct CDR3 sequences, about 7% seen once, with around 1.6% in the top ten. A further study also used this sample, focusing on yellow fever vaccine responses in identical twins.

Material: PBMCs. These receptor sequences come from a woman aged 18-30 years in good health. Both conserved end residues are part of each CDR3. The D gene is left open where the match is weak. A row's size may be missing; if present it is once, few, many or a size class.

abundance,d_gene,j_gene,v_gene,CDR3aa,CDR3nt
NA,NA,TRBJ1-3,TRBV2,CASRSQLSGNTIYF,TGTGCCAGCAGGAGTCAGTTGTCTGGAAACACCATATATTTT
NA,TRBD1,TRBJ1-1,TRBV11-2,CASSLGTGAQNTEAFF,TGTGCCAGCAGTCTCGGGACAGGGGCACAGAACACTGAAGCTTTCTTT
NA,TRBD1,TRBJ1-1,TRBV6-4,CASRNDRGVNTEAFF,TGTGCCAGCAGAAATGACAGGGGAGTTAACACTGAAGCTTTCTTT
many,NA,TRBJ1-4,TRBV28,CASSYGTINEKLFF,TGTGCCAGCAGTTACGGGACAATTAATGAAAAACTGTTTTTT
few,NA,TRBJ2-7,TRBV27,CASSWGGLSYEQYF,TGTGCCAGCAGTTGGGGGGGCCTCTCCTACGAGCAGTACTTC
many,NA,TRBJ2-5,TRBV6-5,CASSYGLLQETQYF,TGTGCCAGCAGTTACGGGTTGCTCCAAGAGACCCAGTACTTC
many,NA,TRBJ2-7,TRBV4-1,CASSQGGSAYEQYF,TGCGCCAGCAGCCAAGGTGGGAGCGCCTACGAGCAGTACTTC
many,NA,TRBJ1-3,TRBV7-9,CASSADSHTIYF,TGTGCCAGCAGCGCGGACAGCCACACCATATATTTT
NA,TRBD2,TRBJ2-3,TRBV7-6,CASSLAHYGLAGYTDTQYF,TGTGCCAGCAGCTTAGCTCACTACGGACTAGCGGGGTACACAGATACGCAGTATTTT
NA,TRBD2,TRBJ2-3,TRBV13,CASSPHWGGIPDTQYF,TGTGCCAGCAGCCCCCACTGGGGGGGGATCCCAGATACGCAGTATTTT
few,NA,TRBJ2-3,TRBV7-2,CASSPWSGNADTQYF,TGTGCCAGCAGCCCCTGGTCCGGCAACGCAGATACGCAGTATTTT
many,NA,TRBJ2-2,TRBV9,CASSVEGFPTGELFF,TGTGCCAGCAGCGTAGAAGGCTTCCCAACCGGGGAGCTGTTTTTT
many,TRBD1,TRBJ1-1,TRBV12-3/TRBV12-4,CASSTHPGQGGTEAFF,TGTGCCAGCAGCACCCACCCCGGACAGGGCGGCACTGAAGCTTTCTTT
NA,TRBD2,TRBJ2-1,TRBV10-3,CATSSTSGLGYEQFF,TGTGCCACCTCCTCCACTAGCGGGTTGGGCTATGAGCAGTTCTTC
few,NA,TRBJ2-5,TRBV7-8,CASSPIAQEETQYF,TGTGCCAGCAGCCCAATAGCCCAGGAGGAGACCCAGTACTTC
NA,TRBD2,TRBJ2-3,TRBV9,CASSPGGGGPSTDTQYF,TGTGCCAGCAGCCCGGGAGGGGGGGGCCCTAGCACAGATACGCAGTATTTT
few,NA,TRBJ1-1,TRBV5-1,CASSALLAGANTEAFF,TGCGCCAGCAGCGCCCTCCTCGCAGGGGCGAACACTGAAGCTTTCTTT
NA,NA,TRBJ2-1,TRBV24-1,CATSESSYNEQFF,TGTGCCACCAGCGAGAGCTCCTACAATGAGCAGTTCTTC
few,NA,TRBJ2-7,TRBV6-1,CASSLKEGSPYEQYF,TGTGCCAGCAGTCTAAAGGAGGGTAGCCCGTACGAGCAGTACTTC
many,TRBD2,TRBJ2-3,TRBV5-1,CASSLPTGLAGTDTQYF,TGCGCCAGCAGCTTGCCCACGGGACTAGCGGGAACAGATACGCAGTATTTT
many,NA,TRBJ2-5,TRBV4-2,CASSEGRSGETQYF,TGTGCCAGCAGCGAGGGGAGGAGTGGGGAGACCCAGTACTTC
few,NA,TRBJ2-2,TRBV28,CASSLFRTTNTGELFF,TGTGCCAGCAGTTTATTCCGGACCACGAACACCGGGGAGCTGTTTTTT
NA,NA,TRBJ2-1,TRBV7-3,CASSTTGTSIRNEQFF,TGTGCCAGCAGCACCACCGGGACTTCAATCCGGAATGAGCAGTTCTTC
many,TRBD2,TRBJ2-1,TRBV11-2,CASSLVGTSGLDEQFF,TGTGCCAGCAGCTTAGTCGGGACTAGCGGGCTGGATGAGCAGTTCTTC
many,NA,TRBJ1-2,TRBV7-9,CASSLASVQLYGYTF,TGTGCCAGCAGCTTAGCGAGCGTACAGCTCTATGGCTACACCTTC
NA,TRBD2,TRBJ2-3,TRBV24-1,CATSDFSGRAGGKTDTQYF,TGTGCCACCAGTGATTTTAGCGGGAGAGCTGGGGGCAAGACAGATACGCAGTATTTT
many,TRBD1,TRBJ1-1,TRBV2,CASSEEGQGGTEAFF,TGTGCCAGCAGTGAAGAGGGACAGGGCGGGACTGAAGCTTTCTTT
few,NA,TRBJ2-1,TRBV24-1,CATRGKGWSFDEQFF,TGTGCCACCAGGGGGAAGGGGTGGTCTTTCGATGAGCAGTTCTTC
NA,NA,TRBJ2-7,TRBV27,CASSSQGTEQYF,TGTGCCAGCAGTTCACAGGGAACTGAGCAGTACTTC
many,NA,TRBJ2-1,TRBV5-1,CASSLQDSNEQFF,TGCGCCAGCAGCTTACAGGACAGTAATGAGCAGTTCTTC
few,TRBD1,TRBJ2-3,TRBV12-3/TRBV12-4,CASTQGASTDTQYF,TGTGCCAGCACCCAGGGGGCTAGCACAGATACGCAGTATTTT
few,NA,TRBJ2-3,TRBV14,CASSQDRGSTDTQYF,TGTGCCAGCAGCCAAGATCGGGGTTCCACAGATACGCAGTATTTT
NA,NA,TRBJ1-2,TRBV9,CASSAAGNGYTF,TGTGCCAGCAGCGCAGCGGGGAATGGCTACACCTTC
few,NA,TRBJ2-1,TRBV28,CASSTRTVNEQFF,TGTGCCAGCAGTACCCGGACGGTCAATGAGCAGTTCTTC
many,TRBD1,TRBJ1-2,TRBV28,CASSLADRGYGYTF,TGTGCCAGCAGTTTAGCGGACAGGGGCTATGGCTACACCTTC
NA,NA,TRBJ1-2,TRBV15,CATSRVLESYGYTF,TGTGCCACCAGCAGAGTTCTGGAGAGCTATGGCTACACCTTC
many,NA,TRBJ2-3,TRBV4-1,CASSHPTRFGRGSPDTQYF,TGCGCCAGCAGCCATCCTACTAGATTCGGTCGGGGCTCCCCAGATACGCAGTATTTT